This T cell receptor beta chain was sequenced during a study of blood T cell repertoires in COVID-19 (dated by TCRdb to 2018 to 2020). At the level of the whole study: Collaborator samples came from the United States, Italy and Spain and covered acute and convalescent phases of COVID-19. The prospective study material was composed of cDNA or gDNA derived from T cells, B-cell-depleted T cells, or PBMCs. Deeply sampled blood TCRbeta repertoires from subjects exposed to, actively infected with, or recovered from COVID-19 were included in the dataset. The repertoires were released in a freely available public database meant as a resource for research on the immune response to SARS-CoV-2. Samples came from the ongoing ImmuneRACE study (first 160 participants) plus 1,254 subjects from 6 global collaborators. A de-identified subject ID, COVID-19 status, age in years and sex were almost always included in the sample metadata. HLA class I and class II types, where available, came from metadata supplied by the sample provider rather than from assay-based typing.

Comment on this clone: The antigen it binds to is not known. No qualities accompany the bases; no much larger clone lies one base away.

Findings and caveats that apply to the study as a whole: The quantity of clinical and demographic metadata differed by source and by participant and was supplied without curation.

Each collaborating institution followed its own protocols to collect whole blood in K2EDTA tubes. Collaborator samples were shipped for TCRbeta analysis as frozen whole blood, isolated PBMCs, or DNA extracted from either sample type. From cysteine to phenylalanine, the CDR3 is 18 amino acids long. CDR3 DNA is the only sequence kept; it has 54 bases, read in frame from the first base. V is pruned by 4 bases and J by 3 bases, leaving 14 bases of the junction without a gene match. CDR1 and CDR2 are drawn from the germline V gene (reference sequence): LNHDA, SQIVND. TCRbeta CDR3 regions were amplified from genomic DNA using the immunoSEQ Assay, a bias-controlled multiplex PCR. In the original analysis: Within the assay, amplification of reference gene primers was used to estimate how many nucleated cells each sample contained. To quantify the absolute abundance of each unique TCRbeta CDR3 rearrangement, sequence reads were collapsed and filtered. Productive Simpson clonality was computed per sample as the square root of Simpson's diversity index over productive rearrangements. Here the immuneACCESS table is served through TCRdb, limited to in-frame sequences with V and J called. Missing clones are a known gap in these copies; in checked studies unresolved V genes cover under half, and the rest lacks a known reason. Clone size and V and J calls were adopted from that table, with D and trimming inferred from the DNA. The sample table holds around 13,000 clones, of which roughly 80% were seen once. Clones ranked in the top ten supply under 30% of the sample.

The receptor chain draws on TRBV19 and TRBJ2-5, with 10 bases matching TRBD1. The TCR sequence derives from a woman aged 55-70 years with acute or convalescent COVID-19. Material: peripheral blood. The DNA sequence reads TGTGCCAGTAGTACAACACTACCGGACAGGGGGTTAGAAGAGACCCAGTACTTC. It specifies CASSTTLPDRGLEETQYF.